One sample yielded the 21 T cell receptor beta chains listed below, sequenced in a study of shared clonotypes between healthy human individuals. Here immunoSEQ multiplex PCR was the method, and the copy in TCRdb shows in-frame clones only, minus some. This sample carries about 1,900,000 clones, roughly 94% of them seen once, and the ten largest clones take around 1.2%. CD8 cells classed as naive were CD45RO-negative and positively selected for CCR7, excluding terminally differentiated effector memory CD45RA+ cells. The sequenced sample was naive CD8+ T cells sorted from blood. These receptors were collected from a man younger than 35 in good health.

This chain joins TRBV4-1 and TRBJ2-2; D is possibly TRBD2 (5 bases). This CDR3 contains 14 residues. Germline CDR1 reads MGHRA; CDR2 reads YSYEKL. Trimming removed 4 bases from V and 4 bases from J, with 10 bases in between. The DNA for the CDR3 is TGCGCCAGCAGCCCACTAGAGGGCACCGGGGAGCTGTTTTTT. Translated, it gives CASSPLEGTGELFF.

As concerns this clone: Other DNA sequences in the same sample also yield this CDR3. CDR3 in amino acids: CSARWGNEQFF. CDR3 sequence (DNA): TGCAGTGCTAGATGGGGCAATGAGCAGTTCTTC. The chain employs TRBV20-1 and TRBJ2-1; D call uncertain. The ends were cut back, 2 bases at V and 6 bases at J, with 5 bases in the middle. This CDR3 region has 11 residues. In germline, CDR1 is DFQATT, CDR2 SNEGSKA (reference sequence).

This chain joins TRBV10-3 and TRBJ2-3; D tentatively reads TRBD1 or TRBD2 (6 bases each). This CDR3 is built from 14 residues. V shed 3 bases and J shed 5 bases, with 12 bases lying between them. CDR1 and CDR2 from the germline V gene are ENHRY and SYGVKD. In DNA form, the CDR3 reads TGTGCCATCAGTGAAGGGGGGATCGGAGATACGCAGTATTTT. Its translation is CAISEGGIGDTQYF.

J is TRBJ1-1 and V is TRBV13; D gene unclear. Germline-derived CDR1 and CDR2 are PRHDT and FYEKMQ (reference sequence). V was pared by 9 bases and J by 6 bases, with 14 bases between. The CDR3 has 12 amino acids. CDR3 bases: TGTGCCAGTGGGCATCAAAACTCTGAAGCTTTCTTT. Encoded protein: CASGHQNSEAFF.

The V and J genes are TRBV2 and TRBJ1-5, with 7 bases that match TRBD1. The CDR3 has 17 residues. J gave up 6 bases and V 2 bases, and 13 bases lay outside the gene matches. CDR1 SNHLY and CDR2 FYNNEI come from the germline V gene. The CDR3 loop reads CASSENGAGGIAQPQHF. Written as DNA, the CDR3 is TGTGCCAGCAGTGAAAATGGGGCAGGGGGAATTGCTCAGCCCCAGCATTTT.

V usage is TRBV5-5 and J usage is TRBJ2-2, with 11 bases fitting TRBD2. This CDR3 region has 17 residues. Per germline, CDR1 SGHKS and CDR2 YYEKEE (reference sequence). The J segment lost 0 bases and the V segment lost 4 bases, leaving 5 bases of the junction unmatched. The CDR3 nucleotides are TGTGCCAGCAGCCCCTTAGCGGGAGGGCCGAACACCGGGGAGCTGTTTTTT. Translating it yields CASSPLAGGPNTGELFF.

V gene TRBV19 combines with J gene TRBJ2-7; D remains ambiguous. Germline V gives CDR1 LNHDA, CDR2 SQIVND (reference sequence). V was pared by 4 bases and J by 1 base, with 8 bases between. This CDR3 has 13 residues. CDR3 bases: TGTGCCAGTAGTAGTTCAGGATCCTACGAGCAGTACTTC. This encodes CASSSSGSYEQYF.

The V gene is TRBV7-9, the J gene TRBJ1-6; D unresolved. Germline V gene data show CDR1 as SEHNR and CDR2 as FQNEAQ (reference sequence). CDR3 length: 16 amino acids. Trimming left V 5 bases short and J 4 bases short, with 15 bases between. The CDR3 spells CASSHTVLGYNSPLHF. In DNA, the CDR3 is TGTGCCAGCAGCCACACTGTGTTGGGTTATAATTCACCCCTCCACTTT.

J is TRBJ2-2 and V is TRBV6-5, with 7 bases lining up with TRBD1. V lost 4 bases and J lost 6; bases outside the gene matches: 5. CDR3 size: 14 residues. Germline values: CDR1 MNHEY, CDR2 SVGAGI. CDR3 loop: CASSLDRVAGELFF. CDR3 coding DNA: TGTGCCAGCAGTTTAGACAGGGTAGCCGGGGAGCTGTTTTTT.

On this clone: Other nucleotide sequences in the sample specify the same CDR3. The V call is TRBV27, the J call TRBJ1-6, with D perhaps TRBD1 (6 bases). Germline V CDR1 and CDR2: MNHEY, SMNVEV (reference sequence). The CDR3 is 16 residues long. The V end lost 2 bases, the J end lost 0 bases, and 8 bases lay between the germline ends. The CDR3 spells CASSLGGGSYNSPLHF. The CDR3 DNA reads TGTGCCAGCAGTTTAGGAGGGGGCTCCTATAATTCACCCCTCCACTTT.

CDR3 coding DNA: TGTGCCAGCAGCCCCCCGGGGCGGGGGCTACAAGAGACCCAGTACTTC. This encodes CASSPPGRGLQETQYF. This sequence joins TRBV9 and TRBJ2-5; perhaps TRBD2 as D (7 bases). The CDR3 is 16 residues long. V lost 4 bases and J lost 2, with 18 bases in between. From germline, CDR1 is SGDLS and CDR2 YYNGEE.

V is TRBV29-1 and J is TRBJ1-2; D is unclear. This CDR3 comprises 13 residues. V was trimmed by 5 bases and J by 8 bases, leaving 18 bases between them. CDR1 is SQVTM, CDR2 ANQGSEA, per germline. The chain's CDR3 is CSVITPTRIGYTF. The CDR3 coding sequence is TGCAGCGTTATTACCCCCACCCGGATCGGCTACACCTTC.

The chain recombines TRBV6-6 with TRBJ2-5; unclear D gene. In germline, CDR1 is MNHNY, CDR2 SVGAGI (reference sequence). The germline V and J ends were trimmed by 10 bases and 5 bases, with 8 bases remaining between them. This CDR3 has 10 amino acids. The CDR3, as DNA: TGTGCCACTCTCCGGGAGACCCAGTACTTC. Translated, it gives CATLRETQYF.

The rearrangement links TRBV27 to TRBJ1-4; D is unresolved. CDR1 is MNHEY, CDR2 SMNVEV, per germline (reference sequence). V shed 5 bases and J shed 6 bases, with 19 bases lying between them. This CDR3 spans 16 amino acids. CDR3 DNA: TGTGCCAGCAGTCCCCGGGGAGAGGGAGAGGATGAAAAACTGTTTTTT. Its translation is CASSPRGEGEDEKLFF.

CDR3 in DNA: TGTGCCAGCAGTTACTTACCGGGACACTACCAAGAGACCCAGTACTTC. It translates to CASSYLPGHYQETQYF. The chain is built from TRBV6-5 and TRBJ2-5; possibly TRBD1 for D (6 bases). Germline-derived CDR1 and CDR2 are MNHEY and SVGAGI. This CDR3 comprises 16 residues. The V end lost 1 base, the J end lost 0 bases, and 12 bases lay between the germline ends.

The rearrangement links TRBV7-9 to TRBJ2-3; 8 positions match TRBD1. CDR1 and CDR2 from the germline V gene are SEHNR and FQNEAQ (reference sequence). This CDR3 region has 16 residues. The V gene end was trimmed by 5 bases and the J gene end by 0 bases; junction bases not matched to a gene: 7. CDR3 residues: CASSRGTGGSTDTQYF. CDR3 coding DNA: TGTGCCAGCAGCCGAGGGACAGGAGGGAGCACAGATACGCAGTATTTT.

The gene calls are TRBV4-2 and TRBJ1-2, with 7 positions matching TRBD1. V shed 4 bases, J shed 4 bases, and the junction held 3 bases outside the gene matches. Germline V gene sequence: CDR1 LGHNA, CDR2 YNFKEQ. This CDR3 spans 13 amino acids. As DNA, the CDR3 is TGTGCCAGCAGCCTGACAGGGTCCTATGGCTACACCTTC. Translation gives CASSLTGSYGYTF.

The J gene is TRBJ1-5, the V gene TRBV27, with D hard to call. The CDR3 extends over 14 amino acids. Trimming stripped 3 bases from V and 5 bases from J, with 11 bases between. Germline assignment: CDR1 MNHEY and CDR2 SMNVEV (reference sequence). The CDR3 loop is CASSLLWGDQPQHF. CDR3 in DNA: TGTGCCAGCAGTTTGCTGTGGGGAGATCAGCCCCAGCATTTT.

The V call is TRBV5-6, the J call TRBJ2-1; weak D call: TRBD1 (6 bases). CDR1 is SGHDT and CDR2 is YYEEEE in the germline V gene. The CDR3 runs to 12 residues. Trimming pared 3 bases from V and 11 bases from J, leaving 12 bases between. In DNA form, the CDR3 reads TGTGCCAGCAGCTCGTGGACAGACCAGCAGTTCTTC. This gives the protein CASSSWTDQQFF.

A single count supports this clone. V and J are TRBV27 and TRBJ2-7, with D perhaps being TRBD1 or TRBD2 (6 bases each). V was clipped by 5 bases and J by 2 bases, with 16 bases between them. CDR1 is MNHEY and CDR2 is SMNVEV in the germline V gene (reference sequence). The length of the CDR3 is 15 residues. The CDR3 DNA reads TGTGCCAGCAGTCGGGGGACACAGGTAACCTACGAGCAGTACTTC. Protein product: CASSRGTQVTYEQYF.

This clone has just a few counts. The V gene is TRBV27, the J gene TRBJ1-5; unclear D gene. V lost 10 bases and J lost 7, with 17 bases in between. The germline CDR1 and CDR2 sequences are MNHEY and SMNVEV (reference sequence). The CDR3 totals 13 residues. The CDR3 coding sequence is TGTGCCACCAGGACGAAGGGTGGGCAGCCCCAGCATTTT. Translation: CATRTKGGQPQHF.